In this sample, the clone carrying this T cell receptor (beta chain) turned up a few times. This entry is derived from a study of blood T cell repertoires in COVID-19. In the study overall: Acute-phase and convalescent COVID-19 samples originated in the United States, Italy and Spain. PBMCs, B-cell-depleted T cells, or T cells were the source of the cDNA or gDNA that made up the material.

In the source study's methods: Reference gene primer amplification yielded estimated nucleated cell counts. TCRdb keeps only in-frame clones here, not all; method: immunoSEQ multiplex PCR. V, J and clone size reflect that table, while D and trimming were determined from the DNA. The profile shows approximately 150,000 clones, 65% to 85% of them singletons. V gave up 5 bases and J gave up 4 bases, with 12 bases separating them. The length of the CDR3 is 14 residues. Germline CDR1 is LNHNV and CDR2 is YYDKDF (reference sequence). This TCR was sampled from a woman in her seventies who had recovered from COVID-19. J is TRBJ1-5 and V is TRBV15, with a tentative D call TRBD1 (5 bases). The sequenced sample was peripheral blood. The CDR3 loop reads CATSGRTINQPQHF. The CDR3 DNA follows: TGTGCCACCAGCGGCAGGACAATTAATCAGCCCCAGCATTTT.